This T cell receptor beta chain was recorded in a study of OX40 agonist ivuxolimab in advanced cancers. Germline values: CDR1 SGHRS, CDR2 YFSETQ. This CDR3 has 17 residues. The trim removed 4 bases at V and 4 bases at J, leaving 14 bases unmatched. The table came from immunoSEQ multiplex PCR; TCRdb's copy has only in-frame clones and leaves some out. The table records some 96,000 clones, under 95% of them present only once. Study conclusions and caveats: In a subset of nonresponders, normalized T-cell clonal expansion was also low. Relative to CD4+ cells, CD8+ T cells on average had more expanded clones.

As concerns this clone: The antigen is not known.

The sample here was CD4+ or CD8+ T cells sorted from blood, taken in a trial of the OX40 agonist ivuxolimab. This rearrangement joins TRBV5-1 to TRBJ2-5; 9 bases are shared with TRBD1. This TCR came from an adult with an advanced solid tumor such as melanoma, head and neck, liver or kidney cancer. The CDR3, as DNA: TGCGCCAGCAGCCCGTGGACAGGGGTTACCGAGGGAGAGACCCAGTACTTC. It specifies CASSPWTGVTEGETQYF.